The next 28 T cell receptor beta chains were all read from a single sample in a study of shared clonotypes between healthy human individuals. Libraries were prepared by immunoSEQ multiplex PCR; TCRdb keeps only in-frame clonotypes and omits some of them. The data hold about 1 million clones, with roughly 80% observed a single time. The sequencing input was memory CD4+ T cells sorted from blood. Noted subset: CD45RA-negative fraction. Receptors were obtained from a man younger than 35 in good health.

This sequence joins TRBV7-9 and TRBJ2-7; no definite D call. In germline, CDR1 is SEHNR, CDR2 FQNEAQ (reference sequence). Deletions cut 5 bases from V and 3 bases from J, with 17 bases between. CDR3 length: 15 residues. The CDR3 is CASSPSRWGVYEQYF. In nucleotides, the CDR3 is TGTGCCAGCAGCCCTTCCCGGTGGGGTGTCTACGAGCAGTACTTC.

The J gene is TRBJ1-5, the V gene TRBV7-2; D is unresolved. The CDR3 is 14 amino acids. Trimming took off 5 bases at V and 2 bases at J, with 10 bases between the two ends. Per germline, CDR1 SGHTA and CDR2 FQGNSA. The CDR3 nucleotides read TGTGCCAGCAGCCTTCGCAGCGGCAATCAGCCCCAGCATTTT. It encodes CASSLRSGNQPQHF.

The J gene is TRBJ2-1, the V gene TRBV4-1; 12 positions match TRBD1. The germline V gene encodes CDR1 MGHRA and CDR2 YSYEKL. The V and J ends lost 1 base and 6 bases, in that order; junction bases with no gene match: 13. The CDR3 extends over 19 amino acids. The CDR3 spells CASSQGGQGAQGQINEQFF. The CDR3 region has the DNA TGCGCCAGCAGCCAAGGGGGACAGGGGGCGCAGGGGCAGATCAATGAGCAGTTCTTC.

The chain uses TRBV29-1 and TRBJ2-1; D unresolved. The CDR3 sequence is 11 residues long. V dropped 4 bases and J dropped 10 bases, with 11 bases sitting between them. The germline V gene has CDR1 SQVTM and CDR2 ANQGSEA. CDR3 coding DNA: TGCAGCGTTGCAAGGGCCGGGGAGCAGTTCTTC. As protein: CSVARAGEQFF.

The chain employs TRBV5-5 and TRBJ1-1, with 7 positions matching TRBD1. CDR1 SGHKS and CDR2 YYEKEE come from the germline V gene (reference sequence). The CDR3 runs 14 residues. The trim removed 4 bases at V and 8 bases at J, leaving 11 bases unmatched. The CDR3: CASSPADRAAEAFF. The DNA for the CDR3 is TGTGCCAGCAGCCCAGCTGACAGGGCGGCCGAAGCTTTCTTT.

This clone is a singleton in its sample. The V gene is TRBV30, the J gene TRBJ2-4; no firm D call. From germline, CDR1 is GTSNPN and CDR2 SVGIG (reference sequence). This CDR3 spans 13 amino acids. Deletions cut 2 bases from V and 8 bases from J, with 13 bases between. The DNA of the CDR3 is TGTGCCTGGAGTCGCGAGGCGCTTGACATTCAGTACTTC. Amino acids: CAWSREALDIQYF.

With respect to this clone: It is likely a read error: a sequence one base away is far more abundant. The CDR3 coding sequence is TGCGCCAGCAGTCAACCCCGTGGTAGCGGGGTCTACAAGCAGTACTTC. Amino acids: CASSQPRGSGVYKQYF. The chain links TRBV23-1 to TRBJ2-7; 8 positions agree with TRBD2. TRBV23-1 is an open reading frame whose function is uncertain. The CDR3 sequence is 16 residues long.

The chain recombines TRBV7-3 with TRBJ2-2; no definite D call. Trimming stripped 5 bases from V and 0 bases from J, with 10 bases between. This CDR3 is 15 amino acids long. The V gene's germline CDR1 is SGHTA and CDR2 FQGTGA. The CDR3 DNA reads TGTGCCAGCAGCGATTTCAGTACGAACACCGGGGAGCTGTTTTTT. This encodes CASSDFSTNTGELFF. The full variable domain, in which reference TRBV7-3 and TRBJ2-2 provide the parts outside the CDR3, is GAGVSQTPSNKVTEKGKYVELRCDPISGHTALYWYRQSLGQGPEFLIYFQGTGAADDSGLPNDRFFAVRPEGSVSTLKIQRTERGDSAVYLCASSDFSTNTGELFFGEGSRLTVL.

This sequence joins TRBV30 and TRBJ2-1; no clear D. The CDR3 is 12 amino acids. Germline V gene sequence: CDR1 GTSNPN, CDR2 SVGIG (reference sequence). The V end was cut by 6 bases, the J end by 5 bases, with 11 bases between. The CDR3 protein is CACRTLNNEQFF. As DNA, the CDR3 is TGTGCCTGTAGGACGCTTAACAATGAGCAGTTCTTC.

The chain recombines TRBV28 with TRBJ1-2; D is uncertain. Germline V lookup: CDR1 MDHEN, CDR2 SYDVKM. The CDR3 runs 14 residues. Trimming took off 5 bases at V and 0 bases at J, with 10 bases between the two ends. The CDR3 DNA follows: TGTGCCAGCAGTCCACCCATGGCTAACTATGGCTACACCTTC. Residues: CASSPPMANYGYTF.

This clone was detected only a few times. The genes are TRBV7-9 and TRBJ2-7; 7 bases are a match to TRBD2. V gave up 7 bases and J gave up 2 bases; unmatched junction bases: 8. The V gene's germline CDR1 is SEHNR and CDR2 FQNEAQ (reference sequence). The length of the CDR3 is 14 residues. CDR3 region: CASIASGGAYEQYF. CDR3 sequence (DNA): TGTGCCAGCATCGCTAGCGGCGGGGCCTACGAGCAGTACTTC.

This rearrangement joins TRBV10-3 to TRBJ2-3; D may be TRBD1 (5 bases). Germline V CDR1 and CDR2: ENHRY, SYGVKD. This CDR3 is 15 amino acids long. With 2 bases removed from V and 2 bases from J, the gap between germline ends came to 11 bases. The CDR3 DNA sequence: TGTGCCATCAGTGAGGGTAAGGGGAACACAGATACGCAGTATTTT. This translates into CAISEGKGNTDTQYF.

This chain links TRBV10-1 with TRBJ2-7; 8 nucleotides agree with TRBD2. V lost 7 bases and J lost 6; bases outside the gene matches: 5. The CDR3 runs 12 residues. Germline assignment: CDR1 WNHNN and CDR2 SYGVQD (reference sequence). The chain's CDR3 is CASMGLAGEQYF. As DNA, the CDR3 is TGCGCCAGCATGGGTCTAGCGGGCGAGCAGTACTTC.

The chain links TRBV5-4 to TRBJ2-5; 7 bases align to TRBD1. CDR1 is SGHNT and CDR2 is YYREEE in the germline V gene (reference sequence). This CDR3 is 15 amino acids long. After removal of 4 bases from V and 1 base from J, the junction contained 7 bases not matched to a gene. CDR3 region: CASSGGQLIQETQYF. Written as DNA, the CDR3 is TGTGCCAGCAGCGGGGGACAGCTCATCCAAGAGACCCAGTACTTC.

The chain combines TRBV10-3 with TRBJ1-3, with 8 bases aligning to TRBD1. The V gene's germline CDR1 is ENHRY and CDR2 SYGVKD. V lost 5 bases, J lost 5 bases, and 8 bases stayed unmatched. The CDR3 has 15 amino acids. CDR3 nucleotides: TGTGCCATCAGTTATATCCAGGGGGCACGAAACACCATATATTTT. This translates into CAISYIQGARNTIYF.

A remark on this clone: The same CDR3 arises from other DNA sequences in this sample as well. The V gene is TRBV5-4, the J gene TRBJ1-5, with D unclear. Germline V gene sequence: CDR1 SGHNT, CDR2 YYREEE (reference sequence). The CDR3 runs to 15 residues. Trimming removed 0 bases at V and 2 bases at J, with 9 bases between. CDR3 sequence reads: CASSLGGSGNQPQHF. The CDR3 DNA reads as TGTGCCAGCAGCTTGGGGGGTAGTGGCAATCAGCCCCAGCATTTT.

The rearrangement links TRBV5-4 to TRBJ2-3; TRBD2 might be the D (5 bases). The CDR3 length is 15 residues. Germline-derived CDR1 and CDR2 are SGHNT and YYREEE (reference sequence). V dropped 10 bases and J dropped 8 bases, with 26 bases sitting between them. CDR3 bases: TGTGCCTCTTCAGTGGCAGGACTCGACCGAGCTACGCAGTATTTT. Protein: CASSVAGLDRATQYF.

The genes are TRBV10-2 and TRBJ1-3, with D unresolved. Germline CDR1 reads WSHSY; CDR2 reads SAAADI. With 4 bases removed from V and 0 bases from J, the gap between germline ends came to 10 bases. The CDR3 covers 15 residues. CDR3 region: CASSADKISGNTIYF. The CDR3 DNA sequence: TGCGCCAGCAGTGCAGACAAGATCTCTGGAAACACCATATATTTT.

The V call is TRBV6-1, the J call TRBJ2-1, with D perhaps TRBD2 (5 bases). Germline CDR1 MNHNS, CDR2 SASEGT. The ends were cut back, 0 bases at V and 4 bases at J, with 16 bases in the middle. CDR3 size: 17 residues. CDR3 bases: TGTGCCAGCAGTGAAGCGCCCGGGGAGACTGGTTACAATGAGCAGTTCTTC. Its protein is CASSEAPGETGYNEQFF.

This chain links TRBV1 with TRBJ2-1; TRBD2 was called by the table and not checked on the DNA. TRBV1 is a pseudogene segment. This CDR3 region has 15 residues. This chain's CDR3 is CTSSTRTSGYNEQFF. CDR3 nucleotide sequence: TGCACCAGCAGCACCCGGACTAGCGGATACAATGAGCAGTTCTTC.

The CDR3 spells CASRGQGNNQPQHF. In DNA, the CDR3 is TGTGCCAGCAGGGGACAGGGGAACAATCAGCCCCAGCATTTT. The chain recombines TRBV2 with TRBJ1-5; 10 nucleotides agree with TRBD1. After removal of 6 bases from V and 3 bases from J, the junction contained 2 bases not matched to a gene. This CDR3 has 14 residues. Germline V CDR1 and CDR2: SNHLY, FYNNEI.

This chain joins TRBV29-1 and TRBJ1-2; the D is unclear. The CDR3 runs 13 residues. CDR1 and CDR2 from the germline V gene are SQVTM and ANQGSEA. V gave up 4 bases and J gave up 0 bases, with 9 bases separating them. Written as DNA, the CDR3 is TGCAGCGTTGCTGGAACAACTAACTATGGCTACACCTTC. It is translated as CSVAGTTNYGYTF.

This clone turned up a few times. CDR3 nucleotide sequence: TGTGCCAGCAGTTCAGTGGACTCAACCCACAATGAGCAGTTCTTC. Residues: CASSSVDSTHNEQFF. The V call is TRBV28, the J call TRBJ2-1; the D gene is possibly TRBD2 (5 bases). The V and J ends lost 4 bases and 5 bases respectively, with 15 bases between them. The CDR3 spans 15 residues. CDR1 and CDR2 from the germline V gene are MDHEN and SYDVKM.

The V gene is TRBV5-6, the J gene TRBJ2-5, with TRBD2 as a possible D gene (6 bases). The CDR3 is 14 amino acids. With 2 bases removed from V and 2 bases from J, the gap between germline ends came to 10 bases. The V gene's germline CDR1 is SGHDT and CDR2 YYEEEE. The CDR3 DNA sequence: TGTGCCAGCAGCTTCGCTAGCGCTCAAGAGACCCAGTACTTC. It specifies CASSFASAQETQYF. Supplemented by reference TRBV5-6 and TRBJ2-5, the full variable domain reads DAGVTQSPTHLIKTRGQQVTLRCSPKSGHDTVSWYQQALGQGPQFIFQYYEEEERQRGNFPDRFSGHQFPNYSSELNVNALLLGDSALYLCASSFASAQETQYFGPGTRLLVL.

V is TRBV5-4 and J is TRBJ2-7; TRBD2 matches at 12 bases. The CDR3 runs to 17 residues. CDR1 is SGHNT and CDR2 is YYREEE in the germline V gene (reference sequence). After removal of 3 bases from V and 1 base from J, the junction contained 8 bases not matched to a gene. This CDR3 reads CASSWDTGLAGSYEQYF. The CDR3 nucleotides are TGTGCCAGCAGCTGGGACACGGGACTAGCGGGTTCCTACGAGCAGTACTTC.

On this clone: This sample also contains other DNA sequences that code for the same CDR3. This chain joins TRBV5-1 and TRBJ2-3; perhaps TRBD2 as D (6 bases). V gave up 0 bases and J gave up 3 bases, with 11 bases separating them. The CDR3 loop spans 15 amino acids. The germline gives CDR1 SGHRS, CDR2 YFSETQ. CDR3 protein: CASSLGLGGTDTQYF. CDR3 nucleotide sequence: TGCGCCAGCAGCTTGGGGCTAGGAGGGACAGATACGCAGTATTTT. The complete variable domain, with remaining parts taken from reference TRBV5-1 and TRBJ2-3, reads KAGVTQTPRYLIKTRGQQVTLSCSPISGHRSVSWYQQTPGQGLQFLFEYFSETQRNKGNFPGRFSGRQFSNSRSEMNVSTLELGDSALYLCASSLGLGGTDTQYFGPGTRLTVL.

The rearrangement joins TRBV6-5 to TRBJ1-1, with a possible D match to TRBD1 (5 bases). The CDR3 loop spans 16 amino acids. V lost 2 bases to trimming and J lost 5 bases, with 18 bases between them. Per germline, CDR1 MNHEY and CDR2 SVGAGI. CDR3 sequence (DNA): TGTGCCAGCAGTTACGGAGGGGCGGTGTACTTAACTGAAGCTTTCTTT. As protein: CASSYGGAVYLTEAFF.

This rearrangement joins TRBV5-1 to TRBJ2-3, with D tentatively TRBD2 (7 bases). Germline V gene sequence: CDR1 SGHRS, CDR2 YFSETQ. This CDR3 is built from 15 residues. V was shortened by 5 bases and J by 1 base, with 14 bases between the two germline ends. As DNA, the CDR3 is TGCGCCAGCAGGACACAGGGAGGGCGCACAGATACGCAGTATTTT. Translating gives CASRTQGGRTDTQYF.